The 25 T cell receptor beta chains presented below share a single source sample, sequenced in a study of control samples from healthy donors and cancer patients (dated by TCRdb to between 2020 and 2021). Library construction relied on the immunoSEQ multiplex PCR assay. TCRdb provides this immuneACCESS table in a form limited to in-frame rearrangements. Some clones are lacking; in checked studies, under half of them reflect an unresolved V gene, and why the rest are absent is not known. A total of some 120,000 clones appear in this sample, 92% of them only once. The ten biggest clones cover over 0.5% of the sample. What was sequenced was PBMCs. The receptors stem from a man older than 75 with head and neck cancer.

CDR3 nucleotide sequence: TGTGCCAGCAGCTTGGAACAGTACCCCTCCGAAGCTTTCTTT. It translates to CASSLEQYPSEAFF. V and J are TRBV5-4 and TRBJ1-1; D gene uncertain. The CDR3 has 14 amino acids. Trimming pared 0 bases from V and 8 bases from J, leaving 14 bases between. Germline assignment: CDR1 SGHNT and CDR2 YYREEE (reference sequence).

V is TRBV5-6 and J is TRBJ2-3; possible D gene TRBD2, 5 bases. This CDR3 has 15 amino acids. V lost 0 bases and J lost 1, with 9 bases in between. Germline V CDR1 and CDR2: SGHDT, YYEEEE. This CDR3 is CASSLVRAGTDTQYF. The CDR3 nucleotides read TGTGCCAGCAGCTTGGTTCGAGCGGGCACAGATACGCAGTATTTT.

The rearrangement links TRBV19 to TRBJ1-2; D gene uncertain. Trimming pared 6 bases from V and 8 bases from J, leaving 19 bases between. This CDR3 is built from 14 residues. Germline V gives CDR1 LNHDA, CDR2 SQIVND (reference sequence). The CDR3 bases are TGTGCCAGTAGCCTAACGTGGAGGGCCGTCGGCTACACCTTC. As protein: CASSLTWRAVGYTF. The whole variable domain, filled in from reference TRBV19 and TRBJ1-2, reads DGGITQSPKYLFRKEGQNVTLSCEQNLNHDAMYWYRQDPGQGLRLIYYSQIVNDFQKGDIAEGYSVSREKKESFPLTVTSAQKNPTAFYLCASSLTWRAVGYTFGSGTRLTVV.

The rearrangement joins TRBV7-8 to TRBJ2-2; 14 bases are shared with TRBD2. The CDR3 is 21 amino acids. Germline CDR1 and CDR2: SGHVS and FQNEAQ. The V and J ends lost 5 bases and 6 bases, in that order; junction bases with no gene match: 20. The CDR3 sequence: CASSPVTGGLAGGKYAGELFF. The CDR3 coding sequence is TGTGCCAGCAGCCCCGTAACCGGCGGACTAGCGGGAGGAAAGTACGCCGGGGAGCTGTTTTTT.

The chain employs TRBV23-1 and TRBJ1-3; TRBD1 matches at 8 bases. TRBV23-1 is classed as an ORF, of uncertain function. The CDR3 covers 15 residues. The V segment lost 5 bases and the J segment 3 bases; nucleotides outside the gene matches: 6. The CDR3 DNA follows: TGCGCCAGCAGTTGTAAGACAGGGGTTGGAAACACCATATATTTT. Protein sequence: CASSCKTGVGNTIYF.

The chain combines TRBV9 with TRBJ2-2; D remains unclear. V lost 1 base, J lost 2 bases, and 0 bases lay in between. The length of the CDR3 is 12 residues. Germline-derived CDR1 and CDR2 are SGDLS and YYNGEE. The CDR3 sequence is CASSVNTGELFF. The DNA for the CDR3 is TGTGCCAGCAGCGTAAACACCGGGGAGCTGTTTTTT.

V is TRBV20-1 and J is TRBJ2-7; a weak D match, TRBD2 (6 bases). Trimming stripped 3 bases from V and 6 bases from J, with 9 bases between. The germline V gene encodes CDR1 DFQATT and CDR2 SNEGSKA (reference sequence). The CDR3 sequence is 11 residues long. The CDR3 loop is CSASPGAEQYF. CDR3 nucleotides: TGCAGTGCTAGCCCGGGAGCCGAGCAGTACTTC.

The CDR3 protein is CASSPGQGAGEQFF. CDR3 bases: TGCGCCAGCAGCCCGGGACAGGGGGCCGGTGAGCAGTTCTTC. The rearrangement joins TRBV5-1 to TRBJ2-1; 12 nucleotides line up with TRBD1. The V gene's germline CDR1 is SGHRS and CDR2 YFSETQ. The CDR3 has 14 residues. J gave up 9 bases and V 4 bases, and 5 bases lay outside the gene matches.

The V gene is TRBV30, the J gene TRBJ1-1; the D gene is possibly TRBD1 (5 bases). The CDR3 contains 15 residues. V gave up 0 bases and J gave up 2 bases, with 13 bases separating them. Germline V CDR1 and CDR2: GTSNPN, SVGIG (reference sequence). The CDR3 sequence: CAWSVRGGKNTEAFF. The CDR3 region has the DNA TGTGCCTGGAGTGTAAGGGGAGGTAAAAACACTGAAGCTTTCTTT. The whole variable domain, remainder taken from reference TRBV30 and TRBJ1-1, is SQTIHQWPATLVQPVGSPLSLECTVEGTSNPNLYWYRQAAGRGLQLLFYSVGIGQISSEVPQNLSASRPQDRQFILSSKKLLLSDSGFYLCAWSVRGGKNTEAFFGQGTRLTVV.

J is TRBJ2-3 and V is TRBV5-5, with D possibly being TRBD2 (5 bases). CDR1 and CDR2 from the germline V gene are SGHKS and YYEKEE (reference sequence). The germline V and J ends were trimmed by 4 bases and 1 base, with 7 bases remaining between them. The CDR3 sequence is 13 residues long. The CDR3 reads CASSEGGTDTQYF. The CDR3 DNA follows: TGTGCCAGCAGCGAGGGCGGCACAGATACGCAGTATTTT.

The J gene is TRBJ1-2, the V gene TRBV25-1; D is unclear. The germline V and J ends were trimmed by 4 bases and 2 bases, with 8 bases remaining between them. The CDR3 spans 13 residues. CDR1 and CDR2 (germline): MGHDK, SYGVNS. In DNA form, the CDR3 reads TGTGCCAGCAGTGGGCAGGTGAACTATGGCTACACCTTC. Its translation is CASSGQVNYGYTF.

This clone was seen once. This sequence joins TRBV12-3 or TRBV12-4 and TRBJ1-1, with 7 bases aligning to TRBD1. The CDR3 is 13 amino acids. Trimming took 3 bases from V and 7 from J; bases not matched to a gene: 5. CDR3 nucleotides: TGTGCCAGCAGTTTTATTAGGGACAGTGAAGCTTTCTTT. Translated, it gives CASSFIRDSEAFF.

The genes are TRBV11-3 and TRBJ2-1; D remains unclear. This CDR3 spans 13 amino acids. V dropped 5 bases and J dropped 7 bases, with 12 bases sitting between them. Germline V gene data show CDR1 as SGHNT and CDR2 as YENEEA. The CDR3 reads CASSLEEGNEQFF. In nucleotides, the CDR3 is TGTGCCAGCAGCCTTGAGGAAGGGAATGAGCAGTTCTTC. The whole variable domain, remainder taken from reference TRBV11-3 and TRBJ2-1, is EAGVVQSPRYKIIEKKQPVAFWCNPISGHNTLYWYLQNLGQGPELLIRYENEEAVDDSQLPKDRFSAERLKGVDSTLKIQPAELGDSAVYLCASSLEEGNEQFFGPGTRLTVL.

This chain links TRBV19 with TRBJ1-5; TRBD1 aligns across 8 bases. The CDR3 runs 15 residues. Germline CDR1 is LNHDA and CDR2 is SQIVND (reference sequence). V lost 3 bases, J lost 5 bases, and 6 bases stayed unmatched. This CDR3 reads CASSMGRGPYQPQHF. The CDR3 DNA reads as TGTGCCAGTAGTATGGGCAGGGGGCCCTATCAGCCCCAGCATTTT.

The genes are TRBV7-2 and TRBJ1-1; 9 nucleotides align to TRBD1. This CDR3 has 15 amino acids. Per the germline V gene, CDR1 is SGHTA and CDR2 is FQGNSA. The CDR3 DNA follows: TGTGTTACACTCAGGGACAGGGTGGCGGGCACTGAAGCTTTCTTT. It codes for CVTLRDRVAGTEAFF.

The chain joins TRBV6-5 to TRBJ2-3; 10 bases are shared with TRBD1. The germline CDR1 and CDR2 sequences are MNHEY and SVGAGI. The CDR3 consists of 15 residues. The ends lost 6 bases at V and 0 bases at J; junction bases unmatched: 3. The CDR3 protein is CASSRDRGSTDTQYF. CDR3 DNA: TGTGCCAGCAGCCGGGACAGGGGTAGCACAGATACGCAGTATTTT.

The rearrangement uses TRBV19 and TRBJ1-1; D unclear. This CDR3 comprises 15 residues. Germline V gives CDR1 LNHDA, CDR2 SQIVND (reference sequence). V lost 3 bases and J 1 base, leaving 12 bases between the germline ends. CDR3 amino acids: CASSIPRTANTEAFF. CDR3 nucleotide sequence: TGTGCCAGTAGTATCCCCCGGACGGCGAACACTGAAGCTTTCTTT.

The chain combines TRBV11-2 with TRBJ2-7; D call uncertain. This CDR3 is built from 14 residues. Germline CDR1 is SGHAT and CDR2 is FQNNGV. Trimming stripped 1 base from V and 1 base from J, with 8 bases between. CDR3 in amino acids: CASSLALESYEQYF. CDR3 in DNA: TGTGCCAGCAGCTTAGCTCTGGAATCCTACGAGCAGTACTTC.

This chain links TRBV25-1 with TRBJ1-2, with 9 bases aligning to TRBD1. The CDR3 runs 13 residues. Germline CDR1 and CDR2: MGHDK and SYGVNS. The ends lost 7 bases at V and 8 bases at J; junction bases unmatched: 8. The CDR3 spells CASTQDRGGGYTF. CDR3 nucleotides: TGTGCCAGCACCCAGGACAGGGGAGGCGGCTACACCTTC.

CDR3 bases: TGTGCCAGTAGTATAGGGTTAGCGGGGGGGAGCACAGATACGCAGTATTTT. Its translation: CASSIGLAGGSTDTQYF. The chain has TRBV19 and TRBJ2-3; 11 positions match TRBD2. The germline gives CDR1 LNHDA, CDR2 SQIVND (reference sequence). The CDR3 has 17 residues. Trimming cost V 1 base and J 0 bases; bases outside gene matches: 3.

The chain carries TRBV25-1 and TRBJ1-5; possibly TRBD1 for D (5 bases). Looked up from germline, CDR1 is MGHDK and CDR2 is SYGVNS. This CDR3 comprises 16 residues. V was shortened by 2 bases and J by 9 bases, with 20 bases between the two germline ends. This chain's CDR3 is CASSESRGPEVGPQHF. DNA for the CDR3: TGTGCCAGCAGTGAAAGTCGGGGACCGGAGGTAGGGCCCCAGCATTTT.

The V gene is TRBV28, the J gene TRBJ1-5; TRBD1 might be the D (5 bases). This CDR3 is 16 amino acids long. Trimming left V 9 bases short and J 0 bases short, with 18 bases between. In germline, CDR1 is MDHEN, CDR2 SYDVKM. CDR3 loop: CASGGGVGISNQPQHF. CDR3 coding DNA: TGTGCCAGTGGAGGAGGGGTCGGGATTAGCAATCAGCCCCAGCATTTT.

The V gene is TRBV9, the J gene TRBJ2-1, with D perhaps TRBD2 (5 bases). Between the trimmed V and J ends, which lost 4 bases and 6 bases, there was a span of 17 bases. Germline V gene lookup returns CDR1 SGDLS and CDR2 YYNGEE. The CDR3 is 15 amino acids. The CDR3: CASSQRGTTINEQFF. CDR3 sequence (DNA): TGTGCCAGCAGCCAACGGGGTACAACGATCAATGAGCAGTTCTTC. The full variable domain, in which reference TRBV9 and TRBJ2-1 provide the parts outside the CDR3, is DSGVTQTPKHLITATGQRVTLRCSPRSGDLSVYWYQQSLDQGLQFLIQYYNGEERAKGNILERFSAQQFPDLHSELNLSSLELGDSALYFCASSQRGTTINEQFFGPGTRLTVL.

Here the CDR3 reads CASSTRLAGGGETQYF. DNA for the CDR3: TGTGCCAGCAGCACCCGACTAGCGGGAGGGGGAGAGACCCAGTACTTC. J is TRBJ2-5 and V is TRBV7-6; 14 bases map to TRBD2. The V and J ends lost 5 bases and 4 bases, in that order; junction bases with no gene match: 6. The CDR3 length is 16 residues. Germline V gives CDR1 SGHVS, CDR2 FNYEAQ.

V gene TRBV19 combines with J gene TRBJ2-5; TRBD2 agrees at 9 bases. The germline CDR1 and CDR2 sequences are LNHDA and SQIVND (reference sequence). CDR3 size: 16 residues. After removal of 3 bases from V and 2 bases from J, the junction contained 7 bases not matched to a gene. The CDR3, as DNA: TGTGCCAGTAGTATCTTATTGACTAGCGGACAAGAGACCCAGTACTTC. Translated: CASSILLTSGQETQYF.